One and the same sample provided the 26 T cell receptor beta chains below, sequenced in a study of T cells in tuberculosis. The time point was: new active TB diagnosis, blood taken before or within 7 days of starting treatment. Assay: immunoSEQ multiplex PCR; the TCRdb copy retains only in-frame clones and omits some. The repertoire includes 35,000 to 45,000 clones, less than 95% of them detected once, and more than 4% sits in the top ten. The sample in question was PBMCs, obtained at tuberculosis diagnosis. These receptors all stem from an adult with tuberculosis.

This sequence joins TRBV29-1 and TRBJ1-2, with D possibly TRBD1 on 5 matching bases. This CDR3 contains 12 residues. V was shortened by 1 base and J by 8 bases, with 11 bases between the two germline ends. Germline values: CDR1 SQVTM, CDR2 ANQGSEA. The CDR3 region is CSVEGGTLGYTF. DNA of the CDR3: TGCAGCGTTGAAGGGGGGACTCTGGGCTACACCTTC.

The CDR3 DNA is TGTGCCAGCAGCAGGGACAGGGGCGCTGAAGCTTTCTTT. Protein product: CASSRDRGAEAFF. This chain connects TRBV11-2 to TRBJ1-1; 10 bases line up with TRBD1. The CDR3 sequence is 13 residues long. J lost 6 bases, V lost 5 bases, and 3 bases had no gene match. CDR1 is SGHAT, CDR2 FQNNGV, per germline.

V usage is TRBV5-8 and J usage is TRBJ1-2, with 8 bases aligning to TRBD1. The V and J ends lost 2 bases and 2 bases, in that order; junction bases with no gene match: 5. The CDR3 loop spans 15 amino acids. The germline gives CDR1 SGHTS, CDR2 YDEGEE. CDR3 DNA: TGTGCCAGCAGCTTTGGGGACAGGAGAAACTATGGCTACACCTTC. It codes for CASSFGDRRNYGYTF.

This clone was found a few times. The J gene is TRBJ1-4, the V gene TRBV27; D not certain. V shed 2 bases and J shed 7 bases, with 17 bases lying between them. The CDR3 is made up of 16 amino acids. Per the germline V gene, CDR1 is MNHEY and CDR2 is SMNVEV (reference sequence). This CDR3 is CASSLARLARGEKLFF. As DNA, the CDR3 is TGTGCCAGCAGTTTAGCGCGACTTGCTCGTGGTGAAAAACTGTTTTTT.

This chain links TRBV6-1 with TRBJ1-2; 7 bases fit TRBD1. The CDR3 loop spans 15 amino acids. Trimming removed 6 bases from V and 4 bases from J; junction bases left unmatched: 11. Per the germline V gene, CDR1 is MNHNS and CDR2 is SASEGT. The CDR3 sequence is CASRPKGQAIYGYTF. CDR3 coding DNA: TGTGCCAGCAGGCCCAAAGGACAGGCGATCTATGGCTACACCTTC.

The V call is TRBV30, the J call TRBJ2-7; 8 bases align to TRBD2. After removal of 0 bases from V and 3 bases from J, the junction contained 4 bases not matched to a gene. This CDR3 region has 14 residues. Looked up from germline, CDR1 is GTSNPN and CDR2 is SVGIG (reference sequence). This CDR3 reads CAWSVSGGDYEQYF. The CDR3 region has the DNA TGTGCCTGGAGTGTTTCGGGGGGGGACTACGAGCAGTACTTC. The full variable domain, completed using reference TRBV30 and TRBJ2-7, is SQTIHQWPATLVQPVGSPLSLECTVEGTSNPNLYWYRQAAGRGLQLLFYSVGIGQISSEVPQNLSASRPQDRQFILSSKKLLLSDSGFYLCAWSVSGGDYEQYFGPGTRLTVT.

The DNA of the CDR3 is TGCGCCAGCAGCAGGACTAGCGGGGGCTGGGTCACAGATACGCAGTATTTT. Its protein product is CASSRTSGGWVTDTQYF. J is TRBJ2-3 and V is TRBV4-1; the match to TRBD2 covers 13 bases. Trimming cost V 5 bases and J 2 bases; bases outside gene matches: 7. Germline V gene sequence: CDR1 MGHRA, CDR2 YSYEKL. This CDR3 comprises 17 residues.

V usage is TRBV7-3 and J usage is TRBJ2-7; D gene ambiguous. V was cut by 3 bases and J by 7 bases, with 19 bases left in between. The CDR3 runs to 15 residues. The germline V gene has CDR1 SGHTA and CDR2 FQGTGA. CDR3 sequence reads: CASSLFKRGAWEQYF. DNA for the CDR3: TGTGCCAGCAGCTTGTTCAAAAGAGGAGCGTGGGAGCAGTACTTC.

V and J are TRBV4-1 and TRBJ2-2; TRBD2 agrees at 11 bases. Trimming removed 9 bases from V and 1 base from J; junction bases left unmatched: 4. Germline V gives CDR1 MGHRA, CDR2 YSYEKL. The CDR3 loop spans 15 amino acids. The CDR3 is CASEGTSGNTGELFF. DNA of the CDR3: TGCGCCAGTGAGGGGACTAGCGGGAACACCGGGGAGCTGTTTTTT.

The rearrangement uses TRBV5-4 and TRBJ2-5, with D perhaps matching TRBD1 (6 bases). Trimming took 2 bases from V and 1 from J, leaving 15 bases between them. The germline V gene has CDR1 SGHNT and CDR2 YYREEE (reference sequence). CDR3 length equals 16 residues. This chain's CDR3 is CASSLQGVSCQETQYF. Written as DNA, the CDR3 is TGTGCCAGCAGCTTACAGGGCGTATCGTGCCAAGAGACCCAGTACTTC.

This sequence joins TRBV18 and TRBJ1-5; TRBD1 matches 7 bases. The CDR3 loop spans 18 amino acids. Germline-derived CDR1 and CDR2 are KGHSH and LQKENI. V lost 4 bases and J lost 0; bases outside the gene matches: 12. CDR3 sequence: CASSLDRTGRYSNQPQHF. DNA for the CDR3: TGTGCCAGCTCACTGGATCGGACAGGCCGTTATAGCAATCAGCCCCAGCATTTT.

The V gene is TRBV30, the J gene TRBJ1-4, with D maybe TRBD1 (6 bases). The V end was cut by 0 bases, the J end by 8 bases, with 13 bases between. The CDR3 has 14 residues. In germline, CDR1 is GTSNPN, CDR2 SVGIG (reference sequence). CDR3 sequence reads: CAWSVGGIGEKLFF. The CDR3 DNA reads as TGTGCCTGGAGTGTAGGGGGAATCGGGGAAAAACTGTTTTTT. Full variable domain (outside the CDR3, taken from reference TRBV30 and TRBJ1-4): SQTIHQWPATLVQPVGSPLSLECTVEGTSNPNLYWYRQAAGRGLQLLFYSVGIGQISSEVPQNLSASRPQDRQFILSSKKLLLSDSGFYLCAWSVGGIGEKLFFGSGTQLSVL.

The chain combines TRBV19 with TRBJ2-3, with D perhaps TRBD1 (5 bases). V was pared by 10 bases and J by 2 bases, with 16 bases between. The CDR3 totals 14 residues. Germline assignment: CDR1 LNHDA and CDR2 SQIVND (reference sequence). CDR3 nucleotide sequence: TGTGCCACCAGTTGGGGCGTAAACACAGATACGCAGTATTTT. Amino acids: CATSWGVNTDTQYF. Full variable domain (missing parts from reference TRBV19 and TRBJ2-3): DGGITQSPKYLFRKEGQNVTLSCEQNLNHDAMYWYRQDPGQGLRLIYYSQIVNDFQKGDIAEGYSVSREKKESFPLTVTSAQKNPTAFYLCATSWGVNTDTQYFGPGTRLTVL.

The V and J genes are TRBV5-1 and TRBJ1-1; D call uncertain. The V gene's germline CDR1 is SGHRS and CDR2 YFSETQ. Trimming took off 1 base at V and 4 bases at J, with 20 bases between the two ends. The CDR3 consists of 17 residues. CDR3 DNA: TGCGCCAGCAGCTTGATGGGAGCCCCCTCGGGAGGCACTGAAGCTTTCTTT. The encoded protein is CASSLMGAPSGGTEAFF.

The chain has TRBV5-4 and TRBJ2-2, with a tentative D call TRBD1 (6 bases). Trimming took 3 bases from V and 2 from J, leaving 8 bases between them. This CDR3 has 14 amino acids. CDR1 SGHNT and CDR2 YYREEE come from the germline V gene (reference sequence). The CDR3 nucleotides read TGTGCCAGCAGCTCACAGGGTAACACCGGGGAGCTGTTTTTT. This translates into CASSSQGNTGELFF.

This clone was seen only once. The chain links TRBV5-1 to TRBJ1-6; 9 nucleotides match TRBD1. Germline CDR1 and CDR2: SGHRS and YFSETQ. CDR3 length: 15 amino acids. Unmatched junction bases numbered 6, after V lost 3 bases and J lost 8 bases. The DNA for the CDR3 is TGCGCCAGCAGCTCGGGACAGGGCCTTGATTCACCCCTCCACTTT. Its translation is CASSSGQGLDSPLHF.

This chain connects TRBV2 to TRBJ1-4; 12 nucleotides align to TRBD1. The CDR3 contains 15 residues. Germline assignment: CDR1 SNHLY and CDR2 FYNNEI. J lost 7 bases, V lost 7 bases, and 7 bases had no gene match. The CDR3 DNA reads TGTGCCAGCAACGGGGACAGGGGGCGAAGTGAAAAACTGTTTTTT. This encodes CASNGDRGRSEKLFF.

The chain carries TRBV18 and TRBJ2-1; 8 positions match TRBD1. CDR1 and CDR2 (germline): KGHSH, LQKENI. V lost 3 bases to trimming and J lost 2 bases; unmatched junction nucleotides: 3. The CDR3 has 15 amino acids. Here the CDR3 DNA reads TGTGCCAGCTCACCGGTACAGGGGGCCTACAATGAGCAGTTCTTC. Amino acid sequence: CASSPVQGAYNEQFF.

The chain has TRBV2 and TRBJ1-2; TRBD1 might be the D (6 bases). The ends were cut back, 8 bases at V and 7 bases at J, with 11 bases in the middle. The CDR3 contains 11 residues. The germline gives CDR1 SNHLY, CDR2 FYNNEI. The DNA for the CDR3 is TGTGCCAGCTACAGGGTTCGTGGCTACACCTTC. Encoded protein: CASYRVRGYTF.

The chain joins TRBV10-1 to TRBJ2-3; perhaps TRBD1 as D (6 bases). Germline V gives CDR1 WNHNN, CDR2 SYGVQD (reference sequence). Trimming left V 4 bases short and J 5 bases short, with 16 bases between. The CDR3 loop spans 15 amino acids. The CDR3 sequence is CASSATGRRGDTQYF. CDR3 bases: TGCGCCAGCAGTGCGACAGGTCGTCGAGGAGATACGCAGTATTTT.

This chain connects TRBV6-4 to TRBJ2-2; TRBD1 matches 8 bases. CDR1 MRHNA and CDR2 SNTAGT come from the germline V gene. The J segment lost 2 bases and the V segment lost 1 base, leaving 6 bases of the junction unmatched. The length of the CDR3 is 17 residues. In nucleotides, the CDR3 is TGTGCCAGCAGTGACTTGAGGCAGGGGGCCAACACCGGGGAGCTGTTTTTT. Translation: CASSDLRQGANTGELFF.

This chain joins TRBV20-1 and TRBJ2-7; tentatively, D is TRBD1 (5 bases). The germline V gene encodes CDR1 DFQATT and CDR2 SNEGSKA (reference sequence). The V end was cut by 3 bases, the J end by 7 bases, with 10 bases between. CDR3 length equals 11 residues. The DNA for the CDR3 is TGCAGTGCTAGCACAGGCACGGAGCAGTACTTC. Its protein is CSASTGTEQYF.

The chain combines TRBV4-1 with TRBJ2-1; no clear D gene. Trimming removed 2 bases from V and 0 bases from J, with 8 bases in between. This CDR3 comprises 15 residues. Looked up from germline, CDR1 is MGHRA and CDR2 is YSYEKL. CDR3 bases: TGCGCCAGCAGCCAAACCCCGAGCTCCTACAATGAGCAGTTCTTC. Its protein is CASSQTPSSYNEQFF.

This rearrangement joins TRBV2 to TRBJ2-7; 7 nucleotides align to TRBD1. The V gene's germline CDR1 is SNHLY and CDR2 FYNNEI. This CDR3 contains 13 residues. V was clipped by 4 bases and J by 3 bases; unmatched bases: 3. The CDR3 loop reads CASSGQGVYEQYF. The CDR3 DNA reads as TGTGCCAGCAGTGGACAGGGCGTCTACGAGCAGTACTTC. The full variable domain, in which reference TRBV2 and TRBJ2-7 provide the parts outside the CDR3, is EPEVTQTPSHQVTQMGQEVILRCVPISNHLYFYWYRQILGQKVEFLVSFYNNEISEKSEIFDDQFSVERPDGSNFTLKIRSTKLEDSAMYFCASSGQGVYEQYFGPGTRLTVT.

The V call is TRBV11-2, the J call TRBJ2-3; 7 bases fit TRBD2. CDR1 is SGHAT and CDR2 is FQNNGV in the germline V gene. V dropped 5 bases and J dropped 5; count of bases not matched to a gene: 13. The CDR3 totals 16 residues. CDR3 region: CASSPESGGFGDTQYF. In DNA, the CDR3 is TGTGCCAGCAGCCCGGAGTCCGGGGGGTTCGGAGATACGCAGTATTTT. The full variable domain, in which reference TRBV11-2 and TRBJ2-3 provide the parts outside the CDR3, is EAGVAQSPRYKIIEKRQSVAFWCNPISGHATLYWYQQILGQGPKLLIQFQNNGVVDDSQLPKDRFSAERLKGVDSTLKIQPAKLEDSAVYLCASSPESGGFGDTQYFGPGTRLTVL.

This CDR3 reads CASSPGGMNTEAFF. CDR3 sequence (DNA): TGTGCCAGCAGCCCAGGGGGTATGAACACTGAAGCTTTCTTT. The chain links TRBV9 to TRBJ1-1; 7 positions agree with TRBD1. V lost 4 bases and J lost 0; bases outside the gene matches: 3. Germline values: CDR1 SGDLS, CDR2 YYNGEE. The CDR3 has 14 amino acids.